The 18 T cell receptor beta chains reported below all come from one sample, sequenced in a study of a mutant IDH1 vaccine in newly diagnosed glioma. Their cognate antigens are unknown. Documented time point: week 5, during vaccination. A 20-mer mutant IDH1 peptide at 300 ug was injected subcutaneously with topical imiquimod. Libraries were prepared by immunoSEQ multiplex PCR; TCRdb keeps only in-frame clonotypes and omits some of them. The sample includes around 61,000 clones, approximately 90% of them seen just once. The sample consisted of PBMCs, taken from a glioma patient whose treatment included an IDH1 peptide vaccine. These receptors all come from a woman in her thirties or forties with glioma.

V is TRBV5-6 and J is TRBJ1-1, with D hard to call. Germline assignment: CDR1 SGHDT and CDR2 YYEEEE. Trimming cost V 4 bases and J 5 bases, with 21 bases left between them. The CDR3 is made up of 16 amino acids. As DNA, the CDR3 is TGTGCCAGCAGCCTATATACGGCTCGGGGTCGAACTGAAGCTTTCTTT. Its protein is CASSLYTARGRTEAFF.

The genes are TRBV6-5 and TRBJ1-1; D is undetermined. With 6 bases removed from V and 8 bases from J, the gap between germline ends came to 19 bases. The CDR3 sequence is 14 residues long. Germline lookup yields CDR1 MNHEY and CDR2 SVGAGI. The CDR3 reads CASRSGPADGEAFF. The CDR3 DNA follows: TGTGCCAGCAGATCCGGCCCAGCGGACGGGGAAGCTTTCTTT.

The rearrangement links TRBV7-2 to TRBJ1-1; D ambiguous. V was cut by 3 bases and J by 11 bases, with 19 bases left in between. The CDR3 sequence is 14 residues long. Germline values: CDR1 SGHTA, CDR2 FQGNSA. The CDR3 DNA reads TGTGCCAGCAGCTTGACGAGGGCGGAGGACCTGGCTTTCTTT. Its protein product is CASSLTRAEDLAFF. Using reference TRBV7-2 and TRBJ1-1 for the parts outside the CDR3, the full variable domain is GAGVSQSPSNKVTEKGKDVELRCDPISGHTALYWYRQSLGQGLEFLIYFQGNSAPDKSGLPSDRFSAERTGGSVSTLTIQRTQQEDSAVYLCASSLTRAEDLAFFGQGTRLTVV.

A single count supports this clone. This chain links TRBV5-1 with TRBJ2-6; possibly TRBD1 for D (6 bases). The V end lost 2 bases, the J end lost 4 bases, and 13 bases lay between the germline ends. The CDR3 is 16 amino acids. Germline values: CDR1 SGHRS, CDR2 YFSETQ. As DNA, the CDR3 is TGCGCCAGCAGCTTTGCAGGGGTTGACGGGGCCAACGTCCTGACTTTC. Protein: CASSFAGVDGANVLTF.

V gene TRBV19 combines with J gene TRBJ2-7; D is perhaps TRBD2 (5 bases). Between the trimmed V and J ends, which lost 4 bases and 4 bases, there was a span of 14 bases. The V gene's germline CDR1 is LNHDA and CDR2 SQIVND (reference sequence). The CDR3 totals 14 residues. The CDR3 is CASSRAATGYEQYF. The DNA of the CDR3 is TGTGCCAGTAGTAGGGCCGCTACGGGGTACGAGCAGTACTTC.

This chain links TRBV9 with TRBJ2-7, with D possibly TRBD2 on 6 matching bases. This CDR3 contains 14 residues. Germline lookup yields CDR1 SGDLS and CDR2 YYNGEE. Trimming pared 4 bases from V and 0 bases from J, leaving 11 bases between. CDR3 amino acids: CASSPTSSSYEQYF. In DNA, the CDR3 is TGTGCCAGCAGCCCGACTAGTAGCTCCTACGAGCAGTACTTC.

The rearrangement joins TRBV4-1 to TRBJ2-2, with D possibly TRBD2 on 5 matching bases. The CDR3 totals 16 residues. V was shortened by 0 bases and J by 0 bases, with 8 bases between the two germline ends. Germline V gives CDR1 MGHRA, CDR2 YSYEKL. The CDR3 spells CASSQEVGTNTGELFF. DNA of the CDR3: TGCGCCAGCAGCCAAGAAGTCGGGACGAACACCGGGGAGCTGTTTTTT.

The chain carries TRBV6-5 and TRBJ1-1; the D gene is possibly TRBD1 (5 bases). CDR1 and CDR2 (germline): MNHEY, SVGAGI. V shed 6 bases and J shed 10 bases, with 12 bases lying between them. This CDR3 contains 11 residues. The CDR3 DNA is TGTGCCAGCAGGAAAGGGGCTGGAGCTTTCTTT. It specifies CASRKGAGAFF.

The gene calls are TRBV6-5 and TRBJ1-2, with D possibly being TRBD1 (6 bases). Germline-derived CDR1 and CDR2 are MNHEY and SVGAGI. The CDR3 has 12 amino acids. Deletions cut 6 bases from V and 8 bases from J, with 13 bases between. CDR3 loop: CASRDRVQGYTF. The CDR3 bases are TGTGCCAGCAGGGACAGAGTCCAGGGCTACACCTTC.

The chain uses TRBV30 and TRBJ1-1, with a tentative D call TRBD1 (6 bases). From germline, CDR1 is GTSNPN and CDR2 SVGIG (reference sequence). The CDR3 is made up of 13 amino acids. Trimming removed 3 bases at V and 7 bases at J, with 15 bases between. CDR3 sequence (DNA): TGTGCCTGGAGGGAACAGGGATTTGGTGAAGCTTTCTTT. This translates into CAWREQGFGEAFF.

Written as DNA, the CDR3 is TGTGCCAGCAGCTTATTGGGTCTGGGGAAGGGTGGAAACACCATATATTTT. The encoded protein is CASSLLGLGKGGNTIYF. The rearrangement links TRBV7-9 to TRBJ1-3; D is undetermined. The CDR3 has 17 residues. Per germline, CDR1 SEHNR and CDR2 FQNEAQ (reference sequence). Trimming left V 2 bases short and J 3 bases short, with 17 bases between.

The chain's CDR3 is CASSSQIGGYGYTF. The CDR3 DNA reads as TGTGCCAGCAGTTCCCAAATAGGGGGCTATGGCTACACCTTC. V and J are TRBV6-5 and TRBJ1-2, with a tentative D call TRBD1 (6 bases). Germline values: CDR1 MNHEY, CDR2 SVGAGI. Trimming shortened V by 4 bases and J by 4 bases, and 13 bases separated the two germline ends. The CDR3 totals 14 residues.

This chain uses TRBV30 with TRBJ1-2; perhaps TRBD1 as D (5 bases). V was pared by 2 bases and J by 8 bases, with 15 bases between. The CDR3 consists of 13 residues. Germline CDR1 GTSNPN, CDR2 SVGIG (reference sequence). This chain's CDR3 is CAWSPGEGNGYTF. CDR3 nucleotide sequence: TGTGCCTGGAGTCCCGGGGAGGGGAACGGCTACACCTTC.

The V and J genes are TRBV19 and TRBJ2-7; 10 positions match TRBD2. V lost 2 bases, J lost 6 bases, and 7 bases stayed unmatched. Germline V gene sequence: CDR1 LNHDA, CDR2 SQIVND (reference sequence). The CDR3 totals 15 residues. The CDR3, as DNA: TGTGCCAGTAGTATAACAGCGGGAGGGACTCGCGAGCAGTACTTC. Translated: CASSITAGGTREQYF.

This clone was counted between two and nine times. CDR3: CASRFGASGINEQYF. Here the CDR3 DNA reads TGTGCCAGCAGATTCGGGGCTAGCGGTATCAACGAGCAGTACTTC. The rearrangement uses TRBV2 and TRBJ2-7, with 7 bases lining up with TRBD2. V was pared by 6 bases and J by 5 bases, with 13 bases of the junction left unmatched. This CDR3 spans 15 amino acids. The germline CDR1 and CDR2 sequences are SNHLY and FYNNEI.

The CDR3 spells CASSPEAGNTIYF. The CDR3 DNA reads TGTGCCAGCAGCCCAGAAGCTGGAAACACCATATATTTT. The chain joins TRBV6-5 to TRBJ1-3; D is unresolved. The CDR3 runs 13 residues. CDR1 and CDR2 from the germline V gene are MNHEY and SVGAGI. The germline V and J ends were trimmed by 6 bases and 2 bases, with 8 bases remaining between them.

The gene calls are TRBV27 and TRBJ1-5; 7 bases fit TRBD1. CDR3 length: 15 residues. V dropped 6 bases and J dropped 3; count of bases not matched to a gene: 8. The germline V gene encodes CDR1 MNHEY and CDR2 SMNVEV (reference sequence). CDR3 loop: CASSFSDRVNQPQHF. CDR3 DNA sequence: TGTGCCAGCAGCTTCTCTGACAGGGTCAATCAGCCCCAGCATTTT.

The J gene is TRBJ1-2, the V gene TRBV5-1; D is unresolved. Germline V CDR1 and CDR2: SGHRS, YFSETQ. The length of the CDR3 is 15 residues. Trimming took off 0 bases at V and 5 bases at J, with 14 bases between the two ends. The CDR3 nucleotides read TGCGCCAGCAGCTTGGGGGTGATAGGCGAGTATGGCTACACCTTC. Its protein is CASSLGVIGEYGYTF.